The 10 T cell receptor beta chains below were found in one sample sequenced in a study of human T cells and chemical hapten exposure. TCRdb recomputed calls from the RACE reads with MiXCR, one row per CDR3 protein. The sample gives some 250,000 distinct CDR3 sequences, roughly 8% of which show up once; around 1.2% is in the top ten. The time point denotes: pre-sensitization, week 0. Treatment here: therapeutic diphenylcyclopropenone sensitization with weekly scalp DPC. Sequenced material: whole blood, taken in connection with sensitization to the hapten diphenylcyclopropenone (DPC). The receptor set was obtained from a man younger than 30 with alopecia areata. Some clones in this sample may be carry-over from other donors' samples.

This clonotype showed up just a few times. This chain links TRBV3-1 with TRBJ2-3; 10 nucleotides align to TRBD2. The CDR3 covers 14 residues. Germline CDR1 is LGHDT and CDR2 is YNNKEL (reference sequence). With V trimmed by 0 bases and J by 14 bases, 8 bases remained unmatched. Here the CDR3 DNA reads TGTGCCAGCAGCCAAGATGCGAGCGGGGGGGCAGCGTATTTT. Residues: CASSQDASGGAAYF.

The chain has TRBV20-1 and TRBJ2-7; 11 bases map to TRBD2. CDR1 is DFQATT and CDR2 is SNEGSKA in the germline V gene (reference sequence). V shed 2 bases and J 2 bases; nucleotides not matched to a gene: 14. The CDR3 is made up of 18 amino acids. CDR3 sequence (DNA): TGCAGTGCTAGATCCCGGGACCGAGCTAGCGGGGGGCCCTACGAGCAGTACTTC. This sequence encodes CSARSRDRASGGPYEQYF.

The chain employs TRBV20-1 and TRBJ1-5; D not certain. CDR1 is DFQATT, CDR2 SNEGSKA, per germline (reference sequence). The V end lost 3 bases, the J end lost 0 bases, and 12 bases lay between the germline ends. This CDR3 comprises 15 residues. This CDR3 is CSASLLENSNQPQHF. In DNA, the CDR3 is TGCAGTGCTAGTTTATTGGAAAATAGCAATCAGCCCCAGCATTTT.

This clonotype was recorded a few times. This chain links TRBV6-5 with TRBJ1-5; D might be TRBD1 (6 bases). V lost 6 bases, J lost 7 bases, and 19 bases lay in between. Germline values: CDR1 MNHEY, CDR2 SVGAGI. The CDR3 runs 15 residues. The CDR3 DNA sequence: TGTGCCAGCAGCCAACTGGACAGTGGAGAACAGCCCCAGCATTTT. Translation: CASSQLDSGEQPQHF.

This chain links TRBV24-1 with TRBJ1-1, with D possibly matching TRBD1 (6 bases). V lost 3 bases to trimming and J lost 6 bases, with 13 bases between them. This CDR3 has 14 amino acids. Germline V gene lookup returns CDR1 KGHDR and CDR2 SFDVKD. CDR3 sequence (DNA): TGTGCCACCAGTGATGGGGCCGAGGGGGCTGAAGCTTTCTTT. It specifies CATSDGAEGAEAFF.

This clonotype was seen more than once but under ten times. The CDR3 spells CASSPRGKGGYEQYF. CDR3 coding DNA: TGCGCCAGCAGCCCCCGGGGGAAAGGTGGGTACGAGCAGTACTTC. The chain recombines TRBV4-1 with TRBJ2-7, with D possibly being TRBD2 (6 bases). The CDR3 extends over 15 amino acids. Germline V CDR1 and CDR2: MGHRA, YSYEKL. Trimming left V 4 bases short and J 4 bases short, with 17 bases between.

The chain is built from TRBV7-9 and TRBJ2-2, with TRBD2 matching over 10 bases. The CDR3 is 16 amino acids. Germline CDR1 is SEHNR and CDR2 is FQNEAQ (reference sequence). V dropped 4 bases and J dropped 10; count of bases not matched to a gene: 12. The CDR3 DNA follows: TGTGCCAGCAGCTCCCTGCCTGAGCGGGGGGGCCTGGAGCTGTTTTTT. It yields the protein CASSSLPERGGLELFF.

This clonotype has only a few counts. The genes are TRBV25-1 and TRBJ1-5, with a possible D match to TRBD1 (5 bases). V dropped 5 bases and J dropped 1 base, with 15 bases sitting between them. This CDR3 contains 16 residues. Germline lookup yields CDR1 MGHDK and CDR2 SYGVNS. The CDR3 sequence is CASSILGESSNQPQHF. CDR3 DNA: TGTGCCAGCAGTATACTAGGGGAGAGCAGCAATCAGCCCCAGCATTTT.

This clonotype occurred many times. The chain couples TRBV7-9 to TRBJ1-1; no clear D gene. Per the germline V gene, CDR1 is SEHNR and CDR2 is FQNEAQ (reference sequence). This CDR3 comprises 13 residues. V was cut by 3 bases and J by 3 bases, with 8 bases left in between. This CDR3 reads CASSFATYTEAFF. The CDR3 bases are TGTGCCAGCAGCTTCGCCACGTACACTGAAGCTTTCTTT.

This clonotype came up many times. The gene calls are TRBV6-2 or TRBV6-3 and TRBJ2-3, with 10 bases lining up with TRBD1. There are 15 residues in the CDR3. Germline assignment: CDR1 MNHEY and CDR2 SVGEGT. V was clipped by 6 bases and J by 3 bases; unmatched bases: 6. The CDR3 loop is CASSGGTGDTDTQYF. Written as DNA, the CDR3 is TGTGCCAGCAGCGGTGGGACAGGGGATACAGATACGCAGTATTTT.